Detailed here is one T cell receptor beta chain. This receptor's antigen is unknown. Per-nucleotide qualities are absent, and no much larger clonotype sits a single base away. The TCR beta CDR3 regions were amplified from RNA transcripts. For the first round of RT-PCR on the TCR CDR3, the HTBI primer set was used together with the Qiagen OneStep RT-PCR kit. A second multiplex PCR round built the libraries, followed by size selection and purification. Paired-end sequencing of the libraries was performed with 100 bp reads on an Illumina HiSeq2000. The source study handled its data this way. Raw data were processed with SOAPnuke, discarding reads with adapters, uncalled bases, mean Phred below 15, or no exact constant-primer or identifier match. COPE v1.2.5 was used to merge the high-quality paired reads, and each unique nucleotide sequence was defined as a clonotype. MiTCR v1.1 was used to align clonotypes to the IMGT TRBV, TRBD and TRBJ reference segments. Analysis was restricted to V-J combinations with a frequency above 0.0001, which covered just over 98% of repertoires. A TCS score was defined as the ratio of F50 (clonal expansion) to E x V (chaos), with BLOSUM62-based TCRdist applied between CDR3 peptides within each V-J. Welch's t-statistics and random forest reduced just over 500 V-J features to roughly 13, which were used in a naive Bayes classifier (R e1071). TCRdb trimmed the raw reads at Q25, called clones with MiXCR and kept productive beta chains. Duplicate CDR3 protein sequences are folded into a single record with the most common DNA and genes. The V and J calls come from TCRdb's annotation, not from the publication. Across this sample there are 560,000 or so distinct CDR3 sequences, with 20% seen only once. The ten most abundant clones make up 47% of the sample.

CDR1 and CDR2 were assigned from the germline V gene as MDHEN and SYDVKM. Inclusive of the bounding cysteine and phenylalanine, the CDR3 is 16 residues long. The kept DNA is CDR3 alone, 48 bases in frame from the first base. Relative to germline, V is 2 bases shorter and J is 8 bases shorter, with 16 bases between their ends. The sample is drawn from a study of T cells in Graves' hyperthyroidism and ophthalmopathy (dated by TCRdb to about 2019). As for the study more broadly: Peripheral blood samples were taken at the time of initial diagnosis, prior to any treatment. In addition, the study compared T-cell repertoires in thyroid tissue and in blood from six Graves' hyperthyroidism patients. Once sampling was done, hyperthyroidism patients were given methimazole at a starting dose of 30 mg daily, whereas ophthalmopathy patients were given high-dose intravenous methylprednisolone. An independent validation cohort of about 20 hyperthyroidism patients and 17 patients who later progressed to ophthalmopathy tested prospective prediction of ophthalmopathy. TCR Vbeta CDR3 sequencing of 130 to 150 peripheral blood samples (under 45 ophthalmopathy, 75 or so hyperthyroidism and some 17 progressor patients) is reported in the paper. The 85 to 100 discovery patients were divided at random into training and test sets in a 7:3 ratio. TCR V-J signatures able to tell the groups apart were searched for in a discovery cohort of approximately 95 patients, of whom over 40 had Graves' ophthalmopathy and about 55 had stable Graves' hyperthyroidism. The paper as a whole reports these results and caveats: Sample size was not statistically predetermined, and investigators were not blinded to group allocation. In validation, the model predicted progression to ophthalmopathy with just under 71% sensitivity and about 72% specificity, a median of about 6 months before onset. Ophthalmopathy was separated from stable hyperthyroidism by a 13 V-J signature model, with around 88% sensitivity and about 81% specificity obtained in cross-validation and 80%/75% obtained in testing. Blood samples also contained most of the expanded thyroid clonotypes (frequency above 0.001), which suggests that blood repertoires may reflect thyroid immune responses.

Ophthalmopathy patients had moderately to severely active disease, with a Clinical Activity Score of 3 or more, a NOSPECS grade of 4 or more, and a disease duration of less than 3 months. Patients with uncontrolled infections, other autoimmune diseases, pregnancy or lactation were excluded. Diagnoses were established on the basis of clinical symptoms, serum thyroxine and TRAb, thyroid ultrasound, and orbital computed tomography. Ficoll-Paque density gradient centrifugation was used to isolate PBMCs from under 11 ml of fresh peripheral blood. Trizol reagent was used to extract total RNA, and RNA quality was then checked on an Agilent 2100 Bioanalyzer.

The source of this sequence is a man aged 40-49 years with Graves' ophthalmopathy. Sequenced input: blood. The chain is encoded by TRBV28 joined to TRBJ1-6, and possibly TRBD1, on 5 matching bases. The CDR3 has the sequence CASSLEAGAGDSPLHF. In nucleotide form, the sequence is TGTGCCAGCAGTTTAGAGGCTGGGGCAGGTGATTCACCCCTCCACTTT.